The 10 T cell receptor beta chains below were found in one sample sequenced in a study of cytomegalovirus exposure and HLA in healthy donors. The primer mix had 60 Vbeta and 13 Jbeta primers. Repertoires were generated with immunoSEQ multiplex PCR, while TCRdb's copy carries only in-frame clones and drops some. The sample includes around 150,000 clones, 60% to 85% of them seen just once. The sequencing sample was made of PBMCs. The receptor set was obtained from a man in his fifties or sixties in good health and CMV-seropositive.

The V and J genes are TRBV7-9 and TRBJ2-1, with 9 bases fitting TRBD2. From germline, CDR1 is SEHNR and CDR2 FQNEAQ (reference sequence). After removal of 6 bases from V and 0 bases from J, the junction contained 6 bases not matched to a gene. The CDR3 has 16 amino acids. CDR3 coding DNA: TGTGCCAGCAGTCCGACTAGCGGAAGCTCCTACAATGAGCAGTTCTTC. Amino acid sequence: CASSPTSGSSYNEQFF.

This rearrangement joins TRBV28 to TRBJ2-7, with D hard to call. The CDR3 sequence is 12 residues long. Deletions cut 5 bases from V and 1 base from J, with 6 bases between. Germline V CDR1 and CDR2: MDHEN, SYDVKM. CDR3 nucleotides: TGTGCCAGCAGTCGTCAGTCCTACGAGCAGTACTTC. Its translation: CASSRQSYEQYF. The full variable domain, with the rest looked up from reference TRBV28 and TRBJ2-7, is DVKVTQSSRYLVKRTGEKVFLECVQDMDHENMFWYRQDPGLGLRLIYFSYDVKMKEKGDIPEGYSVSREKKERFSLILESASTNQTSMYLCASSRQSYEQYFGPGTRLTVT.

V and J are TRBV10-3 and TRBJ1-2; 8 bases align to TRBD1. CDR3 length equals 14 residues. Germline V gene sequence: CDR1 ENHRY, CDR2 SYGVKD. With V trimmed by 6 bases and J by 0 bases, 3 bases remained unmatched. The CDR3 DNA is TGTGCCATCAGCACAGGGGGATCTAACTATGGCTACACCTTC. As protein: CAISTGGSNYGYTF.

V gene TRBV28 combines with J gene TRBJ1-2; the match to TRBD1 covers 7 bases. Germline lookup yields CDR1 MDHEN and CDR2 SYDVKM. The CDR3 is made up of 13 amino acids. V lost 3 bases and J lost 8; bases outside the gene matches: 6. The CDR3 DNA reads TGTGCCAGCAGTTTGGAGGGGGCGAGAGGCTACACCTTC. This codes for CASSLEGARGYTF.

This chain connects TRBV6-6 to TRBJ1-6; D not certain. The germline gives CDR1 MNHNY, CDR2 SVGAGI (reference sequence). The CDR3 has 14 amino acids. V lost 8 bases and J 9 bases, leaving 17 bases between the germline ends. CDR3 DNA: TGTGCCAGCGGGCAAAATGGCCCCGGTTCACCCCTCCACTTT. It encodes CASGQNGPGSPLHF.

The chain links TRBV6-1 to TRBJ1-3; D not certain. CDR1 and CDR2 (germline): MNHNS, SASEGT. Trimming removed 6 bases at V and 4 bases at J, with 7 bases between. CDR3 size: 12 residues. The CDR3 loop reads CASREAGNTIYF. As DNA, the CDR3 is TGTGCCAGCAGGGAGGCCGGAAACACCATATATTTT.

The chain links TRBV28 to TRBJ2-7, with D possibly TRBD2 on 5 matching bases. V was pared by 5 bases and J by 3 bases, with 14 bases between. CDR1 and CDR2 from the germline V gene are MDHEN and SYDVKM. The CDR3 contains 14 residues. This CDR3 reads CASSHTLGGYEQYF. CDR3 nucleotides: TGTGCCAGCAGTCATACTTTAGGAGGCTACGAGCAGTACTTC.

This clone was detected a few times. V usage is TRBV18 and J usage is TRBJ2-1, with 10 bases fitting TRBD2. Looked up from germline, CDR1 is KGHSH and CDR2 is LQKENI. The V and J ends lost 1 base and 2 bases, in that order; junction bases with no gene match: 8. The CDR3 contains 18 residues. CDR3 loop: CASSPRSSGRVTYNEQFF. The CDR3 bases are TGTGCCAGCTCACCACGTTCCAGCGGGAGGGTCACCTACAATGAGCAGTTCTTC.

The rearrangement links TRBV2 to TRBJ2-3; possible D gene TRBD1, 5 bases. Germline-derived CDR1 and CDR2 are SNHLY and FYNNEI. The V and J ends lost 2 bases and 1 base respectively, with 10 bases between them. This CDR3 spans 15 amino acids. The CDR3 bases are TGTGCCAGCAGTGAATATAGGGGCGGCACAGATACGCAGTATTTT. It yields the protein CASSEYRGGTDTQYF.

V is TRBV12-5 and J is TRBJ2-5; 9 positions match TRBD1. V dropped 3 bases and J dropped 2; count of bases not matched to a gene: 4. The CDR3 has 15 residues. Looked up from germline, CDR1 is LGHNT and CDR2 is FRNRAP. CDR3 loop: CASGLATGGQETQYF. The CDR3 nucleotides are TGTGCTAGTGGTTTAGCGACAGGGGGGCAAGAGACCCAGTACTTC.